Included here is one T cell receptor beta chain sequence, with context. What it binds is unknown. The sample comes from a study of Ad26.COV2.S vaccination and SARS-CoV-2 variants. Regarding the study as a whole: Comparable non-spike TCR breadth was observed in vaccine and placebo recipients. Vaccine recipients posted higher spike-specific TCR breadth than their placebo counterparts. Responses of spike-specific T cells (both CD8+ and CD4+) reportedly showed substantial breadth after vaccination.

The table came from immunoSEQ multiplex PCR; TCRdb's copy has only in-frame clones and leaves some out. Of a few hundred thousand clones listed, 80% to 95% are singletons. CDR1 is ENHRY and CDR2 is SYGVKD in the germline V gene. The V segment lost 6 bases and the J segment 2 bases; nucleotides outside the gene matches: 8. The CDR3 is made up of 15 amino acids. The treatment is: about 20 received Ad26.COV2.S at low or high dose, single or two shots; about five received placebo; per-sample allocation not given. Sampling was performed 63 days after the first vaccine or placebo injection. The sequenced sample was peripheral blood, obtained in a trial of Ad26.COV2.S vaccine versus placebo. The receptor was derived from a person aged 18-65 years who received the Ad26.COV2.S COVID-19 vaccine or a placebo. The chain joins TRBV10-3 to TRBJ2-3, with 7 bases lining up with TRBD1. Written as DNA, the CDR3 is TGTGCCATCAGGGACACAGGGGCCTTCACAGATACGCAGTATTTT. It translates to CAIRDTGAFTDTQYF.